This is a list of T cell receptor beta chains from one sample in a study of T cell responses to AZD1222 COVID-19 vaccine. Sequencing was performed with immunoSEQ multiplex PCR; in TCRdb, only in-frame clones are kept and a portion is missing. The repertoire consists of about 89,000 clones, with about 88% occurring once and the leading ten covering more than 5%. The specimen comprised peripheral blood, sampled 28 days after the second AZD1222 dose. These receptors came from an adult who received the AZD1222 COVID-19 vaccine. The CDR3 runs from the conserved cysteine through the conserved F or W.

j_call	v_call	cdr3_aa
TRBJ2-5	TRBV11-2	CASSYIHQQGRETQYF
TRBJ1-3	TRBV4-2	CASSQTGTSGNTIYF
TRBJ1-2	TRBV9	CASSQTGDYGYTF
TRBJ1-1	TRBV7-9	CASSRVQGTNTEAFF
TRBJ1-5	TRBV19	CASSLVRGVLSPQHF
TRBJ1-1	TRBV27	CASRSPAGTEAFF
TRBJ1-1	TRBV12-3/TRBV12-4	CASKLLGTEAFF
TRBJ1-2	TRBV6-1	CASSTAPNYGYTF
TRBJ1-2	TRBV5-1	CASSAGPANGYTF
TRBJ1-2	TRBV19	CASSIVTGYGYTF
TRBJ2-3	TRBV5-6	CASSLFGQGAGDTQYF
TRBJ1-3	TRBV18	CASSPGTDSGNTIYF
TRBJ1-3	TRBV9	CASSSQSLGNTIYF
TRBJ1-2	TRBV6-5	CASLPTGSAGYTF
TRBJ1-1	TRBV5-1	CASSLARLATNSEAFF
TRBJ1-1	TRBV25-1	CASSEWAENTEAFF
TRBJ1-2	TRBV19	CASTAGTWPDYTF
TRBJ1-1	TRBV18	CASSPRGQGTEAFF
TRBJ2-7	TRBV3-1/TRBV3-2	CASSRGGSSYEQYF
TRBJ1-2	TRBV5-1	CASSLAQGGHYGYTF
TRBJ1-2	TRBV5-4	CASSTDRNSYGYTF
TRBJ1-5	TRBV6-5	CASMGGTSNQPQHF
TRBJ2-3	TRBV15	CATSRDTDAGGLTDTQYF
TRBJ2-1	TRBV4-3	CASSQEWAGLYNEQFF
TRBJ1-2	TRBV4-1	CASSQVGTGTGVVGYTF
TRBJ1-1	TRBV7-8	CASSTFLNTEAFF
TRBJ1-1	TRBV12-5	CASDPPGSNTEAFF
TRBJ1-1	TRBV6-5	CASGLDTEAFF
TRBJ2-1	TRBV7-3	CASSLSGYSQNEQFF
TRBJ2-2	TRBV5-4	CASSWKAWSQAIGELFF
TRBJ2-3	TRBV6-4	CASSDSPERADTQYF
TRBJ1-1	TRBV7-2	CASSLVPGGSVTEAFF
TRBJ1-5	TRBV4-1	CASSHGVLSNQPQHF
TRBJ2-2	TRBV2	CASSVMEVQGAGELFF
TRBJ1-5	TRBV11-2	CASSFESGLNQPQHF
TRBJ1-4	TRBV7-2	CASTSRQTTTETNEKLFF
TRBJ2-5	TRBV19	CASSPDRGGQETQYF
TRBJ2-2	TRBV6-5	CASSYSRGSTGELFF
TRBJ1-1	TRBV29-1	CSAGQGNTEAFF
TRBJ1-1	TRBV6-1	CASSVVPGQGAPKTEAFF
TRBJ2-2	TRBV6-5	CASRGLAGDTGELFF
TRBJ2-2	TRBV5-6	CASSLWGLAGSYTGELFF
TRBJ1-2	TRBV18	CASSPSSTPNYGYTF
TRBJ2-1	TRBV7-3	CASSPGLDYYNEQFF
TRBJ1-6	TRBV23-1	CASSPLCPPLHF
TRBJ2-5	TRBV27	CASSSRGWGGETQYF
TRBJ1-2	TRBV10-3	CAIMSGAQGIRGYTF
TRBJ1-2	TRBV19	CASQTWYGYTF
TRBJ1-1	TRBV6-2/TRBV6-3	CASSYWVGTEAFF
TRBJ1-2	TRBV9	CASSVMGMNYGYTF
TRBJ1-5	TRBV27	CASSLAGNNQPQHF
TRBJ1-6	TRBV7-2	CASSLEDISSPLHF
TRBJ2-3	TRBV10-2	CASSETGRGNTDTQYF
TRBJ1-2	TRBV27	CASSFRGSSGYTF
TRBJ1-1	TRBV7-9	CASRILNTEAFF
TRBJ2-7	TRBV25-1	CASSEFIGYEQYF
TRBJ1-4	TRBV4-1	CASSQTGPTPNEKLFF
TRBJ1-2	TRBV7-8	CASSPTLEPSYGYTF
TRBJ2-5	TRBV5-1	CASSPGINSGGLQETQYF